This entry concerns a single TCR beta chain. The CDR3 totals 13 residues. Per the germline V gene, CDR1 is SGHDN and CDR2 is FVKESK. Trimming shortened V by 5 bases and J by 3 bases, and 10 bases separated the two germline ends. This sample is part of a study of shared T cell receptors in the human thymus. Clones were read by immunoSEQ multiplex PCR, and TCRdb kept only the in-frame ones, dropping some. Of over 60,000 clones listed, roughly 95% are singletons. The clonotype was recovered from a human donor. V gene TRBV14 combines with J gene TRBJ1-2; tentative D call: TRBD1 (6 bases). Sequencing was carried out using thymocytes. The CDR3 DNA sequence: TGTGCCAGCAGCTTTCCAGGGGACTATGGCTACACCTTC. This sequence encodes CASSFPGDYGYTF. Variable domain in full (rest from reference TRBV14 and TRBJ1-2): EAGVTQFPSHSVIEKGQTVTLRCDPISGHDNLYWYRRVMGKEIKFLLHFVKESKQDESGMPNNRFLAERTGGTYSTLKVQPAELEDSGVYFCASSFPGDYGYTFGSGTRLTVV.